This T cell receptor (beta chain) was sequenced during a study of T cells in tuberculosis. The overall study: T cells were selected with CD1B tetramers loaded with glucose monomycolate.

After thawing and overnight rest, PBMC were stained with GMM-loaded CD1B tetramer, viability dye and anti-CD3 for sorting. CD1B tetramers were loaded with Rhodococcus equi-derived C32 glucose monomycolate. Tetramer-sorted PBMC had been CD14 monocyte-depleted before freezing. Tetramer-negative cells, around 110,000 per donor, were also sorted. Looked up from germline, CDR1 is SQVTM and CDR2 is ANQGSEA. V shed 1 base and J shed 4 bases, with 8 bases lying between them. CDR3 length equals 14 residues. Chain pairing is unknown; alpha and beta were sequenced separately. The data were produced by immunoSEQ multiplex PCR, yet TCRdb's version contains in-frame clones alone and is incomplete. The sample holds 60,000 or so clones, about 76% seen once.

The sample taken for sequencing was CD1b-GMM tetramer-negative cells sorted from PBMCs. The sequence was obtained from an adult woman with latent tuberculosis. This chain joins TRBV29-1 and TRBJ2-6, with D perhaps matching TRBD1 (5 bases). CDR3 protein: CSVEGGPGANVLTF. Written as DNA, the CDR3 is TGCAGCGTTGAAGGGGGCCCCGGGGCCAACGTCCTGACTTTC.